This T cell receptor (beta chain) was identified in a study of shared clonotypes between healthy human individuals. The germline V gene has CDR1 SGHVS and CDR2 FQNEAQ. V shed 3 bases, J shed 0 bases, and the junction held 4 bases outside the gene matches. This CDR3 has 15 residues. Positively selected for CCR7, the CD45RO-negative cells used as naive CD8 cells excluded terminally differentiated effector memory CD45RA+ cells. The table came from immunoSEQ multiplex PCR; TCRdb's copy has only in-frame clones and leaves some out. The sample holds around 2,100,000 clones, about 95% seen once. The chain is built from TRBV7-8 and TRBJ1-1; 7 bases line up with TRBD1. Material for sequencing was naive CD8+ T cells sorted from blood. The origin of this receptor is a man aged 18 to 30 in good health. CDR3 in amino acids: CASSFLTGLNTEAFF. Written as DNA, the CDR3 is TGTGCCAGCAGCTTCTTGACAGGGTTGAACACTGAAGCTTTCTTT.